This TCR beta chain was recovered during a study of tumor-infiltrating lymphocytes in primary liver carcinoma. Total RNA (around 500 ng) served as template for TCR beta cDNA synthesis primed by a constant-region primer. Nested multiplex PCR, run for three rounds with slightly modified ARM-PCR, yielded TCR beta libraries. PCR rounds one and two used TRBV1-TRBV30 forward primers with a C-beta reverse primer for 10 cycles each. MiXCR, applied by TCRdb to the multiplex PCR reads, yields one record per CDR3 protein. The table has under 85,000 distinct CDR3 sequences, around 70% seen once. It was from 20-30 mg of unsorted bulk tissue that RNA and DNA were co-extracted. Those sampled were patients whose primary liver carcinoma was treated by surgical resection. Without exception, tumor samples held over 90% viable tumor cells. Findings and caveats of the study: Paired tumor-adjacent and tumor-blood samples overlapped less than tumor region pairs did.

Regarding this clonotype: Its antigen is currently unknown.

The CDR3 has 12 amino acids. Germline CDR1 reads LNHDA; CDR2 reads SQIVND (reference sequence). The chain is built from TRBV19 and TRBJ2-1; possibly TRBD2 for D (5 bases). Source material: liver tumor tissue from sampling region 1. Subset defined: tumor region T1, superior pole. This receptor was obtained from a middle-aged man with primary liver carcinoma and hepatitis B virus infection. In DNA, the CDR3 is TGTGTCACCCTCGGGATCTACAATGAGCAGTTCTTC. This sequence encodes CVTLGIYNEQFF.